This note documents a single T cell receptor (beta chain) sequence. These data are taken from a study of response to subunit inactivated influenza vaccine. Each CDR3 protein is one row after TCRdb ran MiXCR on the RT-PCR reads. The table has some 480,000 distinct CDR3 sequences, approximately 11% seen once. Germline loops: CDR1 MNHEY, CDR2 SVGEGT. Deletions cut 5 bases from V and 4 bases from J, with 9 bases between. This CDR3 contains 12 residues. The clonotype originates from a man aged 50-59 years who received an inactivated influenza vaccine. The material sequenced was PBMCs from blood, taken about 40 days after vaccination. V and J are TRBV6-2 or TRBV6-3 and TRBJ2-7, with unresolved D. CDR3 sequence: CASSLQFYEQYF. CDR3 bases: TGTGCCAGCAGTCTCCAATTTTACGAGCAGTACTTC.